The clone carrying this TCR beta chain was seen only a few times. The antigen remains undetermined. The sample comes from a study of vaccination effects on CD4 cells after COVID-19. Sequencing used immunoSEQ multiplex PCR; TCRdb keeps in-frame clones, though not all of them. Among roughly 25,000 clones, around 78% were seen once, and the ten largest hold more than 15%. Viral peptide pool expansion of antigen-specific CD4+ T cells preceded sequencing in the ViraFEST assay. Researchers isolated CD4+ T cells once approximately eleven days of culture had elapsed. According to PCR results, the person was infected with SARS-CoV-2 between March and December 2020. About 2 million PBMC were seeded per well and grown in the presence of roughly 10 IU/ml IL-2 and 9.5 to 10 ug/ml peptides. A half-medium replacement with IL-2 medium was carried out on days 3 and 7. The clonotype originates from a human donor who had a prior SARS-CoV-2 infection. Sequenced here: CD4+ T cells from PBMCs cultured with HCoV-NL63 spike peptides, sampled before COVID-19 vaccination.

CDR3 sequence (DNA): TGTGCCAGCAGCGCTTACAGCGAGCAGTACTTC. Its translation: CASSAYSEQYF. This chain links TRBV2 with TRBJ2-7; D gene uncertain. The germline V gene has CDR1 SNHLY and CDR2 FYNNEI. The CDR3 totals 11 residues. Trimming took 6 bases from V and 6 from J, leaving 9 bases between them. The complete variable domain, with remaining parts taken from reference TRBV2 and TRBJ2-7, reads EPEVTQTPSHQVTQMGQEVILRCVPISNHLYFYWYRQILGQKVEFLVSFYNNEISEKSEIFDDQFSVERPDGSNFTLKIRSTKLEDSAMYFCASSAYSEQYFGPGTRLTVT.